The 2 T cell receptor beta chains below all came from one sample that was sequenced in a study of blood T cells in healthy people across ages. Through a sample-barcoded 5' primer and a J-beta primer mix, a second PCR was run for roughly 6 to 11 cycles. Via MiXCR, TCRdb re-called the 5' RACE reads, giving one row per CDR3 protein. The data contain about 1.1 million distinct CDR3 sequences, about two fifths of them seen just once; the ten biggest clones take up about 12%. The sequencing sample was made of blood. The receptors here all came from a man in his late teens or twenties in good health.

The chain links TRBV9 to TRBJ2-1; tentative D call: TRBD1 (6 bases). The CDR3 extends over 14 amino acids. The V end was cut by 2 bases, the J end by 8 bases, with 14 bases between. Germline assignment: CDR1 SGDLS and CDR2 YYNGEE. The CDR3 reads CASSVVGAMDEQFF. CDR3 coding DNA: TGTGCCAGCAGCGTTGTGGGGGCTATGGATGAGCAGTTCTTC.

The V call is TRBV20-1, the J call TRBJ2-4; possibly TRBD1 for D (6 bases). The J call may be mistaken, given a closer DNA end match to TRBJ2-7. The CDR3 spans 13 residues. The germline gives CDR1 DFQATT, CDR2 SNEGSKA (reference sequence). The CDR3 region has the DNA TGCAGTGCTAGGGTCAGGGGATCCTACGAGCAGTACTTC. It is translated as CSARVRGSYEQYF.